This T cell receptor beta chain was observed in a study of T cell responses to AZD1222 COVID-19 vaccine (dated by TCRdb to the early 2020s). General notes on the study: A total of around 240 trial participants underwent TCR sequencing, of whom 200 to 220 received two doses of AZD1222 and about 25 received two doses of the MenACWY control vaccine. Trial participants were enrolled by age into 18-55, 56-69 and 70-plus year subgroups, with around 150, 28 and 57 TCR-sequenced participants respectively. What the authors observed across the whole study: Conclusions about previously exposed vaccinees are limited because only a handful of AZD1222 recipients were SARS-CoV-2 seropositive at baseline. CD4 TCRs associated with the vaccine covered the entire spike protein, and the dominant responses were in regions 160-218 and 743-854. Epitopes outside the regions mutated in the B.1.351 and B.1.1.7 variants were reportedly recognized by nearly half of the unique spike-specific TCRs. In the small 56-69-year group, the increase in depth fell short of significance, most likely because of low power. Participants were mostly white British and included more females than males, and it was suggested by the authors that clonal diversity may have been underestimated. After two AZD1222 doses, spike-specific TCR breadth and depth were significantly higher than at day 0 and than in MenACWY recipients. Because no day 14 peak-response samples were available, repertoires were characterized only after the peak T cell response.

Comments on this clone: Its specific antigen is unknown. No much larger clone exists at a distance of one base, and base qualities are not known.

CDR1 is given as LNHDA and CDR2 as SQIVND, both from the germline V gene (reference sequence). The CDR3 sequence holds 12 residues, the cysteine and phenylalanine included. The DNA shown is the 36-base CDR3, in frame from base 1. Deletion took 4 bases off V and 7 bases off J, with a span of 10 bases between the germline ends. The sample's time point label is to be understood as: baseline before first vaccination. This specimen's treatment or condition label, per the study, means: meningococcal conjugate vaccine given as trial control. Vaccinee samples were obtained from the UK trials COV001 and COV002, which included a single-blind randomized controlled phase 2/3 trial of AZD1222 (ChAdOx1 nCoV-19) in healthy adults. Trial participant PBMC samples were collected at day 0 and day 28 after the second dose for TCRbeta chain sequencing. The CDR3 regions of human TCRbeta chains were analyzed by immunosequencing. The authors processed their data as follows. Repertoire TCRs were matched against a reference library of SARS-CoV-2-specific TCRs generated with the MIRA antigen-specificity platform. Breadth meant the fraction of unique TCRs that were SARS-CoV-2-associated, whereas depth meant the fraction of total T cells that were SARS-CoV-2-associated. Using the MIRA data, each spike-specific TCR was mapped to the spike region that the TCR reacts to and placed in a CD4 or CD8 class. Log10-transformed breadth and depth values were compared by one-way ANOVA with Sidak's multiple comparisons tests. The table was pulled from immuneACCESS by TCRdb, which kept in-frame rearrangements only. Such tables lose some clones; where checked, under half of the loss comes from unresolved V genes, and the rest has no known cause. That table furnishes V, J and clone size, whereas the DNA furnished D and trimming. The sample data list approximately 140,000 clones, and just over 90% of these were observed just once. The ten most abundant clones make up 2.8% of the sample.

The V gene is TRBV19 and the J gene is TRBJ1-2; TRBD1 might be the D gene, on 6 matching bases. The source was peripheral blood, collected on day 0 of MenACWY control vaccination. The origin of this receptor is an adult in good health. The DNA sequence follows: TGTGCCAGTAGTAGGGGGGCGAGTGGCTACACCTTC. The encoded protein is CASSRGASGYTF. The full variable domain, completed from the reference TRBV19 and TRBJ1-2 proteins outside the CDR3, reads DGGITQSPKYLFRKEGQNVTLSCEQNLNHDAMYWYRQDPGQGLRLIYYSQIVNDFQKGDIAEGYSVSREKKESFPLTVTSAQKNPTAFYLCASSRGASGYTFGSGTRLTVV.